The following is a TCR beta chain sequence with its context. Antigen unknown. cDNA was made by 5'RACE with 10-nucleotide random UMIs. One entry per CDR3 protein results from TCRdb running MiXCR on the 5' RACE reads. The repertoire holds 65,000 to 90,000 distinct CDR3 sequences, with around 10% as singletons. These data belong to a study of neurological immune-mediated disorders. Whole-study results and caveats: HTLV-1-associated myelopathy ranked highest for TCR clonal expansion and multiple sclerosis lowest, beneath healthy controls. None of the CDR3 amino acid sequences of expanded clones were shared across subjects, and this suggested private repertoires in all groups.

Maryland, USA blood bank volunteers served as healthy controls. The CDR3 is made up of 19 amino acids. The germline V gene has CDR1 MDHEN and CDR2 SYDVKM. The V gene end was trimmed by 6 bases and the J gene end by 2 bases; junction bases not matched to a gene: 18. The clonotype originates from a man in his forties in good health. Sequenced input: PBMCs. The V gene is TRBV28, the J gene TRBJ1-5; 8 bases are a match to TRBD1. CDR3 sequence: CASRGGPQGQVGGNQPQHF. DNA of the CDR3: TGTGCCAGCAGAGGAGGACCCCAGGGACAGGTGGGGGGCAATCAGCCCCAGCATTTT.